The sequence of this T cell receptor (beta chain) was determined in a study of cytomegalovirus exposure and HLA in healthy donors. Study overall: As an earlier analysis found, about 190 million T cells yielded 95 million to 130 million unique TCR beta sequences. Genetic ancestry analysis placed over 75% of the 398 donors that were genotyped in the Caucasian-associated cluster. Study observations and caveats: The study recorded 160 or so TCR beta chains that were cytomegalovirus-associated.

Researchers ran the PCR with 60 Vbeta and 13 Jbeta primers. Some clones are missing from TCRdb's copy, which holds only in-frame ones; the method was immunoSEQ multiplex PCR. This table holds roughly 120,000 clones, around four fifths found once. Comment on this clone: Its antigen is still unknown.

CDR3 size: 14 residues. Looked up from germline, CDR1 is MNHEY and CDR2 is SMNVEV (reference sequence). Germline trimming cut 7 bases from V and 4 bases from J; bases unmatched to any gene: 5. The sequenced material came from PBMCs. This sequence joins TRBV27 and TRBJ2-2; 8 bases line up with TRBD2. The source of this sequence is a woman aged 55-70 years in good health and CMV-seropositive. The CDR3 nucleotides are TGTGCCAGCACCCTCGGGGGGGCCACCGGGGAGCTGTTTTTT. This codes for CASTLGGATGELFF.